A single sample is the source of the 18 T cell receptor beta chains below, sequenced in a study of cytomegalovirus exposure and HLA in healthy donors. The study ran its PCR with 60 Vbeta and 13 Jbeta primers. Sequenced by immunoSEQ multiplex PCR; TCRdb stores in-frame clones only, minus some. The table shows some 90,000 clones, with under 85% occurring only once. The material sequenced was PBMCs. These receptors originate from a female donor in good health and CMV-seropositive.

The chain employs TRBV5-4 and TRBJ1-4, with 7 bases matching TRBD1. V trimming: 0 bases; J trimming: 5 bases; junction bases outside the gene matches: 4. Germline assignment: CDR1 SGHNT and CDR2 YYREEE (reference sequence). The CDR3 is 15 amino acids. The DNA for the CDR3 is TGTGCCAGCAGCTTGGGCCAGGGGGAGAATGAAAAACTGTTTTTT. It specifies CASSLGQGENEKLFF.

The CDR3 region has the DNA TGTGCCAGCTCACAAGGGCCGGGACAGGCTGATTCACCCCTCCACTTT. Protein product: CASSQGPGQADSPLHF. The chain combines TRBV18 with TRBJ1-6, with TRBD1 matching over 8 bases. This CDR3 comprises 16 residues. Germline V CDR1 and CDR2: KGHSH, LQKENI. Germline trimming cut 4 bases from V and 8 bases from J; bases unmatched to any gene: 10.

The rearrangement uses TRBV30 and TRBJ1-1, with a possible D match to TRBD1 (5 bases). The CDR3 runs to 11 residues. Germline CDR1 is GTSNPN and CDR2 is SVGIG (reference sequence). V lost 4 bases and J 6 bases, leaving 9 bases between the germline ends. CDR3 sequence reads: CAWNGGAEAFF. Written as DNA, the CDR3 is TGTGCCTGGAATGGGGGGGCTGAAGCTTTCTTT.

The CDR3 DNA is TGTGCCAGCTCCACCACCCCAGGATACAATCAGCCCCAGCATTTT. Protein sequence: CASSTTPGYNQPQHF. This chain links TRBV18 with TRBJ1-5, with D hard to call. Trimming pared 6 bases from V and 3 bases from J, leaving 15 bases between. This CDR3 has 15 residues. The germline V gene has CDR1 KGHSH and CDR2 LQKENI.

The rearrangement joins TRBV5-4 to TRBJ2-5; D is possibly TRBD1 (6 bases). V was shortened by 4 bases and J by 0 bases, with 10 bases between the two germline ends. From germline, CDR1 is SGHNT and CDR2 YYREEE (reference sequence). The length of the CDR3 is 14 residues. CDR3 bases: TGTGCCAGCAGCCTTGACAGGTACCAAGAGACCCAGTACTTC. This encodes CASSLDRYQETQYF.

Details on this clone: Different DNA sequences within this sample yield the same CDR3. V is TRBV28 and J is TRBJ2-7; tentative D call: TRBD2 (5 bases). Per the germline V gene, CDR1 is MDHEN and CDR2 is SYDVKM. This CDR3 region has 11 residues. Trimming removed 2 bases from V and 6 bases from J, with 5 bases in between. The CDR3 bases are TGTGCCAGCAGTTTACGGGGCGAGCAGTACTTC. This translates into CASSLRGEQYF.

The chain recombines TRBV7-2 with TRBJ2-1; D might be TRBD2 (7 bases). This CDR3 is built from 16 residues. Germline-derived CDR1 and CDR2 are SGHTA and FQGNSA. Trimming stripped 5 bases from V and 3 bases from J, with 17 bases between. The CDR3 sequence is CASSPQGGGGYNEQFF. For the CDR3, the DNA is TGTGCCAGCAGCCCGCAAGGGGGAGGGGGCTACAATGAGCAGTTCTTC.

This clone showed up just a few times. The chain combines TRBV29-1 with TRBJ1-2; possibly TRBD1 for D (6 bases). This CDR3 is 12 amino acids long. V lost 6 bases, J lost 4 bases, and 12 bases lay in between. Per germline, CDR1 SQVTM and CDR2 ANQGSEA. CDR3 protein: CSVQGNSYGYTF. Written as DNA, the CDR3 is TGCAGCGTCCAGGGGAATAGCTATGGCTACACCTTC.

This clone was seen once. This sequence joins TRBV15 and TRBJ2-5; 7 bases are shared with TRBD1. There are 14 residues in the CDR3. In germline, CDR1 is LNHNV, CDR2 YYDKDF (reference sequence). The junction had 5 bases not matched to a gene; V was cut back by 2 bases and J by 5 bases. CDR3 DNA sequence: TGTGCCACCAGCAGACCGACAGGGATGGAGACCCAGTACTTC. Protein: CATSRPTGMETQYF.

This clone was observed a few times. The chain is built from TRBV7-9 and TRBJ2-7, with 8 bases identical to TRBD2. J gave up 0 bases and V 4 bases, and 14 bases lay outside the gene matches. From germline, CDR1 is SEHNR and CDR2 FQNEAQ (reference sequence). CDR3 length: 18 amino acids. Here the CDR3 DNA reads TGTGCCAGCAGCTCCCCGCGGCGGGAGGCCCTAAGCTCCTACGAGCAGTACTTC. It encodes CASSSPRREALSSYEQYF.

V usage is TRBV27 and J usage is TRBJ1-1; 12 bases align to TRBD1. CDR1 and CDR2 from the germline V gene are MNHEY and SMNVEV (reference sequence). The CDR3 has 19 residues. The V and J ends lost 6 bases and 5 bases, in that order; junction bases with no gene match: 19. The CDR3 here is CASSFTPSGTGGLRTEAFF. The CDR3 region has the DNA TGTGCCAGCAGCTTCACACCATCCGGGACAGGGGGCCTTAGGACTGAAGCTTTCTTT.

The chain joins TRBV28 to TRBJ1-5; 11 positions match TRBD1. The junction had 3 bases not matched to a gene; V was cut back by 4 bases and J by 7 bases. Germline V gene sequence: CDR1 MDHEN, CDR2 SYDVKM. The CDR3 has 14 amino acids. As DNA, the CDR3 is TGTGCCAGCAGTTCGGGACAGGGGGTGCAGCCCCAGCATTTT. As protein: CASSSGQGVQPQHF.

J is TRBJ1-2 and V is TRBV4-1, with TRBD1 matching over 7 bases. Trimming took 1 base from V and 4 from J; bases not matched to a gene: 6. This CDR3 contains 15 residues. The germline V gene has CDR1 MGHRA and CDR2 YSYEKL. The CDR3 region has the DNA TGCGCCAGCAGCCAAGTGGGGACAGCGACCTATGGCTACACCTTC. Protein sequence: CASSQVGTATYGYTF.

The chain recombines TRBV6-6 with TRBJ1-3; possibly TRBD1 for D (5 bases). V was trimmed by 2 bases and J by 2 bases, leaving 13 bases between them. Germline CDR1 reads MNHNY; CDR2 reads SVGAGI (reference sequence). The CDR3 has 16 amino acids. CDR3 loop: CASSYGQGSTGNTIYF. The CDR3 region has the DNA TGTGCCAGCAGTTACGGTCAGGGATCGACTGGAAACACCATATATTTT.

V usage is TRBV29-1 and J usage is TRBJ1-2; D gene uncertain. Germline loops: CDR1 SQVTM, CDR2 ANQGSEA. Deletions cut 4 bases from V and 2 bases from J, with 14 bases between. The CDR3 loop spans 14 amino acids. CDR3 bases: TGCAGCGTTGTTAGGAGCGGCGGAAACTATGGCTACACCTTC. It is translated as CSVVRSGGNYGYTF.

The rearrangement uses TRBV4-3 and TRBJ1-1; maybe TRBD1 (5 bases). V gave up 2 bases and J gave up 3 bases, with 10 bases separating them. Germline V gives CDR1 LGHNA, CDR2 YSLEER. The length of the CDR3 is 14 residues. The CDR3 protein is CASSQLRADTEAFF. The CDR3 nucleotides are TGCGCCAGCAGCCAACTCAGGGCCGACACTGAAGCTTTCTTT.

This clone occurred a few times. The chain couples TRBV7-2 to TRBJ2-3, with no clear D. The germline V gene has CDR1 SGHTA and CDR2 FQGNSA. The CDR3 has 17 residues. V lost 1 base to trimming and J lost 2 bases, with 16 bases between them. CDR3: CASSLVGPVPYTDTQYF. Written as DNA, the CDR3 is TGTGCCAGCAGCTTAGTTGGTCCGGTTCCCTACACAGATACGCAGTATTTT.

The chain carries TRBV4-2 and TRBJ1-2; possibly TRBD1 for D (6 bases). The V end lost 0 bases, the J end lost 9 bases, and 14 bases lay between the germline ends. The CDR3 length is 14 residues. The V gene's germline CDR1 is LGHNA and CDR2 YNFKEQ. The CDR3 reads CASSQERQGLSYTF. The CDR3, as DNA: TGTGCCAGCAGCCAAGAGCGCCAGGGGCTGAGCTACACCTTC.